This T cell receptor beta chain was profiled in a study of T cells in Graves' hyperthyroidism and ophthalmopathy. CDR1 is SGHRS and CDR2 is YFSETQ in the germline V gene. This CDR3 region has 15 residues. V was trimmed by 0 bases and J by 4 bases, leaving 12 bases between them. Study results and limitations: Also found in blood were most expanded thyroid clonotypes above 0.001.

Amplification of TCR beta CDR3 regions was performed using RNA transcripts as template. Primed by the HTBI set, a first-round RT-PCR was run on the TCR CDR3. TCRdb passed the multiplex PCR reads through MiXCR, listing each CDR3 protein once. The repertoire consists of 330,000 or so distinct CDR3 sequences, with roughly 19% occurring once and the leading ten covering about 40%. This clonotype was recorded many times. Its antigen is unidentified. The gene calls are TRBV5-1 and TRBJ2-3; a weak D match, TRBD2 (5 bases). The source material was blood. The receptor's source is a man aged 50-60 years with Graves' ophthalmopathy. The CDR3, as DNA: TGCGCCAGCAGCTTGGCCCTAGCCTCCGCAGATACGCAGTATTTT. Protein sequence: CASSLALASADTQYF.